This paragraph covers one T cell receptor (beta chain) sequence. As yet, its antigen is unknown. This specimen comes from a study of cytomegalovirus exposure and HLA in healthy donors. Study conclusions and caveats: Most TCR beta V segments were productive about 87% or about 30% of the time in an earlier analysis. The authors later linked a missense DCLRE1C variant to TCR beta V- and J-gene trimming.

Amplification used 60 Vbeta primers and 13 Jbeta primers. This table comes from immunoSEQ multiplex PCR, and its TCRdb copy is limited to in-frame clones, with some not included. The table includes 150,000 or so clones, 81% detected once. Germline values: CDR1 MDHEN, CDR2 SYDVKM. The CDR3 loop spans 12 amino acids. Trimming removed 2 bases at V and 4 bases at J, with 6 bases between. This chain joins TRBV28 and TRBJ2-7, with a weak D call TRBD2 (6 bases). This receptor was taken from a man aged 45-60 years in good health and CMV-seropositive. Sequenced input: PBMCs. This CDR3 is CASSLGLYEQYF. The CDR3 coding sequence is TGTGCCAGCAGTTTAGGACTATACGAGCAGTACTTC.